The 32 T cell receptor beta chains listed next were all sequenced from one sample in a study of technical replicates of blood from a handful of donors. Method: immunoSEQ multiplex PCR; TCRdb's copy keeps in-frame clones and lacks some. Among tens of thousands of clones listed, around 87% were seen once. The sequenced material came from PBMCs. The receptors originated from a human donor in good health. Some clones in this sample may be carry-over from other donors' samples.

This clone is labeled medium-sized. This sequence joins TRBV18 and TRBJ1-3; no clear D gene. The CDR3 contains 15 residues. Germline V gene data show CDR1 as KGHSH and CDR2 as LQKENI. The V end lost 6 bases, the J end lost 4 bases, and 16 bases lay between the germline ends. CDR3 in DNA: TGTGCCAGCTCGCCCAAGAAATCGGGAGGAAACACCATATATTTT. It translates to CASSPKKSGGNTIYF.

A few counts support this clone. The V call is TRBV5-1, the J call TRBJ1-2; no clear D gene. The CDR3 spans 12 residues. Deletions cut 0 bases from V and 7 bases from J, with 7 bases between. CDR1 and CDR2 (germline): SGHRS, YFSETQ. The CDR3, as DNA: TGCGCCAGCAGCTTGGGGGAGGGTGGCTACACCTTC. Translation gives CASSLGEGGYTF.

In DNA, the CDR3 is TGTGCCAGCAGCAAAGCGGGGACAGAGGGCTTTCAGCCCCAGCATTTT. The encoded protein is CASSKAGTEGFQPQHF. V and J are TRBV21-1 and TRBJ1-5; the table's D call TRBD1 went unverified against the DNA. TRBV21-1 is shown as a pseudogene. The CDR3 totals 16 residues.

The rearrangement links TRBV5-6 to TRBJ2-3; 8 bases fit TRBD2. The length of the CDR3 is 15 residues. Germline assignment: CDR1 SGHDT and CDR2 YYEEEE. The J segment lost 2 bases and the V segment lost 2 bases, leaving 4 bases of the junction unmatched. CDR3 sequence: CASSFGTRLTDTQYF. In DNA form, the CDR3 reads TGTGCCAGCAGCTTCGGGACTAGGCTCACAGATACGCAGTATTTT.

This clone turned up a few times. The rearrangement uses TRBV7-9 and TRBJ1-2, with unresolved D. V was clipped by 6 bases and J by 2 bases, with 10 bases between them. Per germline, CDR1 SEHNR and CDR2 FQNEAQ (reference sequence). This CDR3 region has 13 residues. CDR3 in amino acids: CASRPPRNYGYTF. DNA of the CDR3: TGTGCCAGCAGACCCCCGAGGAACTATGGCTACACCTTC.

The chain uses TRBV12-5 and TRBJ2-1, with a tentative D call TRBD2 (5 bases). The CDR3 loop spans 12 amino acids. V dropped 7 bases and J dropped 10 bases, with 14 bases sitting between them. Germline CDR1 reads LGHNT; CDR2 reads FRNRAP. DNA of the CDR3: TGTGCTAGTGCCCCTCGGGGTAACGAGCAGTTCTTC. Protein product: CASAPRGNEQFF.

The V gene is TRBV10-3, the J gene TRBJ2-7; a weak D match, TRBD1 (6 bases). The CDR3 consists of 12 residues. The germline V gene encodes CDR1 ENHRY and CDR2 SYGVKD. The germline V and J ends were trimmed by 2 bases and 5 bases, with 7 bases remaining between them. The CDR3 DNA reads TGTGCCATCAGTGAGACAGGGAACGAGCAGTACTTC. It codes for CAISETGNEQYF.

V gene TRBV7-2 combines with J gene TRBJ2-7, with TRBD2 as a possible D gene (5 bases). CDR1 is SGHTA and CDR2 is FQGNSA in the germline V gene. V was cut by 4 bases and J by 9 bases, with 16 bases left in between. The CDR3 covers 13 residues. In DNA, the CDR3 is TGTGCCAGCAGCTCCGGGGATCTACGATGGCAGTACTTC. Translated, it gives CASSSGDLRWQYF.

The chain has TRBV5-8 and TRBJ1-5, with D unclear. CDR3 length: 12 amino acids. CDR1 is SGHTS, CDR2 YDEGEE, per germline. Deletions cut 4 bases from V and 7 bases from J, with 9 bases between. The CDR3 reads CASSLLFQPQHF. The CDR3 coding sequence is TGTGCCAGCAGCCTCCTCTTCCAGCCCCAGCATTTT.

This sequence joins TRBV5-6 and TRBJ1-2, with TRBD1 identical over 7 bases. With V trimmed by 6 bases and J by 8 bases, 10 bases remained unmatched. CDR1 is SGHDT and CDR2 is YYEEEE in the germline V gene. CDR3 length: 13 residues. CDR3 in amino acids: CASTRDSLGGYTF. The DNA of the CDR3 is TGTGCCAGCACGCGGGACAGCCTCGGGGGCTACACCTTC.

V gene TRBV7-8 combines with J gene TRBJ1-2; 9 nucleotides agree with TRBD1. V lost 1 base and J lost 5; bases outside the gene matches: 14. The CDR3 runs to 18 residues. Germline loops: CDR1 SGHVS, CDR2 FQNEAQ. The CDR3 nucleotides are TGTGCCAGCAGCTTAGTATCTGGAGGGACAGGGTTTAATTATGGCTACACCTTC. This gives the protein CASSLVSGGTGFNYGYTF.

This clone has just one count. The V call is TRBV5-8, the J call TRBJ2-5, with 8 positions matching TRBD2. Germline assignment: CDR1 SGHTS and CDR2 YDEGEE. CDR3 size: 16 residues. Trimming at V came to 7 bases and at J to 2 bases, leaving 13 bases not matched to a gene. The CDR3 nucleotides read TGTGCCAGCCGGCGGGGGGTTAACGACCGACAAGAGACCCAGTACTTC. Protein sequence: CASRRGVNDRQETQYF. The full variable domain, its missing parts supplied by reference TRBV5-8 and TRBJ2-5, is EAGVTQSPTHLIKTRGQQATLRCSPISGHTSVYWYQQALGLGLQFLLWYDEGEERNRGNFPPRFSGRQFPNYSSELNVNALELEDSALYLCASRRGVNDRQETQYFGPGTRLLVL.

V usage is TRBV9 and J usage is TRBJ2-7; 11 bases map to TRBD2. CDR3 length equals 16 residues. Germline CDR1 and CDR2: SGDLS and YYNGEE. Unmatched junction bases numbered 6, after V lost 1 base and J lost 3 bases. The CDR3 bases are TGTGCCAGCAGCGTATCGGCTAGCGGGAGGTTCTACGAGCAGTACTTC. Protein: CASSVSASGRFYEQYF.

The rearrangement uses TRBV12-5 and TRBJ2-7; TRBD2 agrees at 8 bases. V was pared by 7 bases and J by 0 bases, with 8 bases of the junction left unmatched. This CDR3 spans 15 amino acids. Per germline, CDR1 LGHNT and CDR2 FRNRAP. DNA for the CDR3: TGTGCTAGTGTTAAAGGTCGGGAGGGCTCCTACGAGCAGTACTTC. Its protein product is CASVKGREGSYEQYF.

The V call is TRBV6-1, the J call TRBJ2-1, with D possibly matching TRBD2 (6 bases). Germline assignment: CDR1 MNHNS and CDR2 SASEGT. With 5 bases removed from V and 2 bases from J, the gap between germline ends came to 13 bases. There are 15 residues in the CDR3. The CDR3, as DNA: TGTGCCAGCAGTTCTCGGGAGAGCACCTACAATGAGCAGTTCTTC. Protein: CASSSRESTYNEQFF.

The genes are TRBV5-4 and TRBJ2-2; 11 bases fit TRBD1. The CDR3 loop spans 15 amino acids. The ends lost 4 bases at V and 3 bases at J; junction bases unmatched: 2. Germline V gene lookup returns CDR1 SGHNT and CDR2 YYREEE (reference sequence). The CDR3 DNA reads as TGTGCCAGCAGCCGGACAGGGGGCGACACCGGGGAGCTGTTTTTT. It translates to CASSRTGGDTGELFF.

This chain uses TRBV9 with TRBJ2-7; the D gene is possibly TRBD2 (6 bases). The germline CDR1 and CDR2 sequences are SGDLS and YYNGEE. The V and J ends lost 4 bases and 2 bases respectively, with 10 bases between them. The CDR3 totals 13 residues. CDR3 nucleotides: TGTGCCAGCAGCTCCGGGACTCCCTACGAGCAGTACTTC. Its translation: CASSSGTPYEQYF.

The chain couples TRBV7-2 to TRBJ2-3; D perhaps matches TRBD2 (5 bases). The CDR3 contains 15 residues. Germline loops: CDR1 SGHTA, CDR2 FQGNSA. V lost 3 bases and J lost 0, with 10 bases in between. CDR3 sequence (DNA): TGTGCCAGCAGCTTTGGAGGTGCGAGCACAGATACGCAGTATTTT. This sequence encodes CASSFGGASTDTQYF. The full variable domain, in which reference TRBV7-2 and TRBJ2-3 provide the parts outside the CDR3, is GAGVSQSPSNKVTEKGKDVELRCDPISGHTALYWYRQSLGQGLEFLIYFQGNSAPDKSGLPSDRFSAERTGGSVSTLTIQRTQQEDSAVYLCASSFGGASTDTQYFGPGTRLTVL.

This clone was seen more than once but under ten times. This CDR3 reads CASSLQTSTDTQYF. CDR3 DNA: TGCGCCAGCAGCTTACAAACCAGCACAGATACGCAGTATTTT. The chain combines TRBV5-1 with TRBJ2-3; D uncertain. The V end lost 2 bases, the J end lost 0 bases, and 7 bases lay between the germline ends. CDR1 and CDR2 (germline): SGHRS, YFSETQ. The CDR3 is 14 residues long.

The chain couples TRBV5-4 to TRBJ2-7, with 9 positions matching TRBD2. The CDR3 consists of 16 residues. V trimming: 0 bases; J trimming: 5 bases; junction bases outside the gene matches: 9. CDR1 is SGHNT and CDR2 is YYREEE in the germline V gene (reference sequence). The CDR3 here is CASSLGERGVGDEQYF. The CDR3 nucleotides read TGTGCCAGCAGCTTGGGAGAGCGGGGGGTCGGCGACGAGCAGTACTTC. The full variable domain, completed using reference TRBV5-4 and TRBJ2-7, is ETGVTQSPTHLIKTRGQQVTLRCSSQSGHNTVSWYQQALGQGPQFIFQYYREEENGRGNFPPRFSGLQFPNYSSELNVNALELDDSALYLCASSLGERGVGDEQYFGPGTRLTVT.

This rearrangement joins TRBV5-3 to TRBJ2-5, with 9 bases matching TRBD2. TRBV5-3 is assigned to the ORF class and has an uncertain function. The CDR3 runs 19 residues. The V and J ends lost 0 bases and 0 bases, in that order; junction bases with no gene match: 12. CDR3 loop: CARSLAVLAGMRYQETQYF. The CDR3 DNA is TGTGCCAGAAGCTTGGCCGTTCTAGCGGGGATGAGGTACCAAGAGACCCAGTACTTC.

This clone was observed many times. V is TRBV7-9 and J is TRBJ2-7, with TRBD1 matching 7 bases. Germline-derived CDR1 and CDR2 are SEHNR and FQNEAQ (reference sequence). This CDR3 is 14 amino acids long. Unmatched junction bases numbered 6, after V lost 5 bases and J lost 2 bases. CDR3 residues: CASSHGQEPYEQYF. CDR3 sequence (DNA): TGTGCCAGCAGCCACGGACAGGAACCCTACGAGCAGTACTTC.

The chain uses TRBV5-1 and TRBJ1-1; D is ambiguous. V lost 1 base and J 0 bases, leaving 4 bases between the germline ends. This CDR3 has 13 residues. CDR1 SGHRS and CDR2 YFSETQ come from the germline V gene. The CDR3 reads CASSLSVNTEAFF. The CDR3 bases are TGCGCCAGCAGCTTGTCAGTGAACACTGAAGCTTTCTTT.

V usage is TRBV4-3 and J usage is TRBJ2-3; 8 bases are a match to TRBD2. Trimming removed 2 bases from V and 4 bases from J; junction bases left unmatched: 8. The CDR3 consists of 16 residues. Germline-derived CDR1 and CDR2 are LGHNA and YSLEER. CDR3 DNA sequence: TGCGCCAGCAGCCAAACTTACGGGAGGGCCGCAGATACGCAGTATTTT. This encodes CASSQTYGRAADTQYF.

The chain couples TRBV5-4 to TRBJ2-5, with 7 positions matching TRBD2. J lost 2 bases, V lost 6 bases, and 7 bases had no gene match. In germline, CDR1 is SGHNT, CDR2 YYREEE (reference sequence). The CDR3 is 14 residues long. The CDR3 coding sequence is TGTGCCAGCACTTGGGGAGCGGGGCAAGAGACCCAGTACTTC. Translating it yields CASTWGAGQETQYF.

The chain recombines TRBV11-2 with TRBJ2-1; 8 bases fit TRBD2. The germline gives CDR1 SGHAT, CDR2 FQNNGV. This CDR3 has 16 residues. The V and J ends lost 5 bases and 0 bases, in that order; junction bases with no gene match: 6. The CDR3 protein is CASSPLAGSSYNEQFF. CDR3 bases: TGTGCCAGCAGCCCTTTAGCGGGGAGCTCCTACAATGAGCAGTTCTTC.

The chain links TRBV7-6 to TRBJ2-7; possibly TRBD2 for D (6 bases). This CDR3 region has 14 residues. V dropped 1 base and J dropped 3 bases, with 10 bases sitting between them. From germline, CDR1 is SGHVS and CDR2 FNYEAQ. As DNA, the CDR3 is TGTGCCAGCAGCTTAGGCGGGGTGTTCTACGAGCAGTACTTC. Translation: CASSLGGVFYEQYF.

The chain employs TRBV9 and TRBJ1-2, with D hard to call. CDR1 is SGDLS, CDR2 YYNGEE, per germline. The CDR3 extends over 15 amino acids. The germline V and J ends were trimmed by 2 bases and 1 base, with 12 bases remaining between them. CDR3 DNA sequence: TGTGCCAGCAGCGTGATGGCAGTGAATAACTATGGCTACACCTTC. This translates into CASSVMAVNNYGYTF.

The gene calls are TRBV11-2 and TRBJ2-1, with 12 positions matching TRBD2. The CDR3 consists of 18 residues. Trimming cost V 0 bases and J 4 bases; bases outside gene matches: 7. The germline CDR1 and CDR2 sequences are SGHAT and FQNNGV. The CDR3 sequence: CASSLDVRLAGGYNEQFF. CDR3 coding DNA: TGTGCCAGCAGCTTAGATGTGCGTCTAGCGGGAGGGTACAATGAGCAGTTCTTC.

The genes are TRBV7-9 and TRBJ1-4; D unresolved. The CDR3 totals 14 residues. Germline loops: CDR1 SEHNR, CDR2 FQNEAQ (reference sequence). Trimming pared 1 base from V and 8 bases from J, leaving 11 bases between. The CDR3 loop is CASSLGGKGEKLFF. The CDR3 nucleotides are TGTGCCAGCAGCTTAGGAGGGAAGGGCGAAAAACTGTTTTTT. Complete variable domain (other parts from reference TRBV7-9 and TRBJ1-4): DTGVSQNPRHKITKRGQNVTFRCDPISEHNRLYWYRQTLGQGPEFLTYFQNEAQLEKSRLLSDRFSAERPKGSFSTLEIQRTEQGDSAMYLCASSLGGKGEKLFFGSGTQLSVL.

This clone was found a few times. The chain links TRBV4-3 to TRBJ2-7, with 10 bases fitting TRBD2. J lost 3 bases, V lost 3 bases, and 2 bases had no gene match. Germline CDR1 and CDR2: LGHNA and YSLEER. The CDR3 has 14 amino acids. The CDR3, as DNA: TGCGCCAGCAGCCACCAGCGGGGGGGCTACGAGCAGTACTTC. This sequence encodes CASSHQRGGYEQYF.

The chain recombines TRBV7-2 with TRBJ2-5; no clear D gene. Germline V gives CDR1 SGHTA, CDR2 FQGNSA. Trimming removed 5 bases at V and 4 bases at J, with 8 bases between. The CDR3 runs 12 residues. The CDR3 region has the DNA TGTGCCAGCAGCCCCCCCGGAGAGACCCAGTACTTC. Translation gives CASSPPGETQYF.